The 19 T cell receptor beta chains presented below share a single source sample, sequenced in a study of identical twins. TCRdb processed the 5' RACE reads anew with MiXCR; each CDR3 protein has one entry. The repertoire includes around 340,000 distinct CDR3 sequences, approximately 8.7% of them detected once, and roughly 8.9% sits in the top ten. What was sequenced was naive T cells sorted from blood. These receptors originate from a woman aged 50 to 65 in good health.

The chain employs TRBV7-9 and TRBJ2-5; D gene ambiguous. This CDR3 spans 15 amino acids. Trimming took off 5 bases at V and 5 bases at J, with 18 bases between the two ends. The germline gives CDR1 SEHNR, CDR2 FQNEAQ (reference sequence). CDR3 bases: TGTGCCAGCAGCATCGTCGCAGGAGCCGGGGAGACCCAGTACTTC. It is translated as CASSIVAGAGETQYF.

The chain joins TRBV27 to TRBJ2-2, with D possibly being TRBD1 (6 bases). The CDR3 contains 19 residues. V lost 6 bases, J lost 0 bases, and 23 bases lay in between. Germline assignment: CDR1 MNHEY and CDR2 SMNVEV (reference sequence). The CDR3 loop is CASSPRQDLTLANTGELFF. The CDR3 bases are TGTGCCAGCAGCCCCCGACAGGATCTTACCCTCGCGAACACCGGGGAGCTGTTTTTT.

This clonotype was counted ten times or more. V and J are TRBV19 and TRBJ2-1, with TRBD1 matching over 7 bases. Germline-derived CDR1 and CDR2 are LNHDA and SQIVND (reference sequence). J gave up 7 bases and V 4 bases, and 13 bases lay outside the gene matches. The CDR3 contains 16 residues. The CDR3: CASSTTGASFANEQFF. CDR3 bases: TGTGCCAGTAGTACAACAGGGGCCAGCTTTGCGAATGAGCAGTTCTTC.

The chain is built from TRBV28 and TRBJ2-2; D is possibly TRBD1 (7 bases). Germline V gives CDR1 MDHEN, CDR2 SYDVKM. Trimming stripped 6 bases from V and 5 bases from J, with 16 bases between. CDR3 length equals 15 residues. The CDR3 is CASRRRGTVTGELFF. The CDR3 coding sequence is TGTGCCAGCAGGAGACGGGGGACAGTTACCGGGGAGCTGTTTTTT.

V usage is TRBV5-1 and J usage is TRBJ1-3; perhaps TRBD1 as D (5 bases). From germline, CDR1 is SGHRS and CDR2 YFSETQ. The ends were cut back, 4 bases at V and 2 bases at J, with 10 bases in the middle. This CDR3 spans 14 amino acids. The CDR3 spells CASSPGGAGNTIYF. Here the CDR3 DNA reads TGCGCCAGCAGCCCTGGGGGAGCTGGAAACACCATATATTTT.

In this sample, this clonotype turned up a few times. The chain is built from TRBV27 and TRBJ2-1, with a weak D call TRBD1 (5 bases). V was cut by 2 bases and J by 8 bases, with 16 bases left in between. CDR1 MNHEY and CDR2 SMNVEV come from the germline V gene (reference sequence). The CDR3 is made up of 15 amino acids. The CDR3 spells CASSLTSGALDEQFF. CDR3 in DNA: TGTGCCAGCAGTTTAACAAGTGGGGCCTTGGATGAGCAGTTCTTC.

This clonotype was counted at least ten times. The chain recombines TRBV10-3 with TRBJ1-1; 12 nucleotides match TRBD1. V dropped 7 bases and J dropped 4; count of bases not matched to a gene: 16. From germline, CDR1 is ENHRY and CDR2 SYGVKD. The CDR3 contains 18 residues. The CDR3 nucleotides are TGTGCCATCAAGCCTGGGACAGGGGGCTCATTGGGGGGCACTGAAGCTTTCTTT. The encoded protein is CAIKPGTGGSLGGTEAFF.

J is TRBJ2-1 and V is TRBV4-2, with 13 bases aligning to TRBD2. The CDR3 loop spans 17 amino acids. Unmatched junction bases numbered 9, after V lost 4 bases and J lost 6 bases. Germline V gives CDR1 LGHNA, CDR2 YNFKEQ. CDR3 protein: CASSPPELAGGSNEQFF. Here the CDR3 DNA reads TGTGCCAGCAGCCCGCCAGAACTAGCGGGAGGGAGCAATGAGCAGTTCTTC.

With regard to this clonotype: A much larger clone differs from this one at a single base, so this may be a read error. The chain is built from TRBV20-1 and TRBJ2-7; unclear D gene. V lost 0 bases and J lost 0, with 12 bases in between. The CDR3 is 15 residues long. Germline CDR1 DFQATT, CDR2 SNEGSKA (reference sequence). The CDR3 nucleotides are TGCAGTGCTAGAGAAGACGAGACGTCCTCCTACGAGCAGTACTTC. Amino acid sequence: CSAREDETSSYEQYF.

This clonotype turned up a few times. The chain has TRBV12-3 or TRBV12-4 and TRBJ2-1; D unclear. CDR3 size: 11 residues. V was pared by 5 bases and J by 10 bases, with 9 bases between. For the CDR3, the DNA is TGTGCCAGCAGTCCCCTCCGGGAGCAGTTCTTC. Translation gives CASSPLREQFF.

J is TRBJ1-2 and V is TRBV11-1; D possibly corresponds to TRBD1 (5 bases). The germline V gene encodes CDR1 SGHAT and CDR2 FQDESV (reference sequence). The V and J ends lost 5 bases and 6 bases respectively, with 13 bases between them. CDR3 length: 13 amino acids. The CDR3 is CASSRIGGDGYTF. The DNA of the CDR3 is TGTGCCAGCAGCCGGATCGGGGGTGATGGCTACACCTTC.

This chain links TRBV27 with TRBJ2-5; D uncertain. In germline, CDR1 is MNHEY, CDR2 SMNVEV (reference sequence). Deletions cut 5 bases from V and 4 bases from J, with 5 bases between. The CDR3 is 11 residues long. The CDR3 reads CASSTGETQYF. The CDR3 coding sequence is TGTGCCAGCAGTACCGGAGAGACCCAGTACTTC.

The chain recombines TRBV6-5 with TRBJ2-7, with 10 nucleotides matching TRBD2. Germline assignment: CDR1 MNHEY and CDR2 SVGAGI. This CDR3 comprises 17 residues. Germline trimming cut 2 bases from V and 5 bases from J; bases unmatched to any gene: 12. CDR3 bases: TGTGCCAGCAGTTACCGGGCTAGCGGGAGATTCCCCCACGAGCAGTACTTC. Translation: CASSYRASGRFPHEQYF.

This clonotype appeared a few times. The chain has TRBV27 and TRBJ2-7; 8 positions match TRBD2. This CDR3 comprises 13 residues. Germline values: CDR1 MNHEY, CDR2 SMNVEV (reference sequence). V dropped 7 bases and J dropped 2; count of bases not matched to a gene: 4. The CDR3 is CASMSGSTYEQYF. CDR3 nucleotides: TGTGCCAGCATGAGCGGGAGCACCTACGAGCAGTACTTC.

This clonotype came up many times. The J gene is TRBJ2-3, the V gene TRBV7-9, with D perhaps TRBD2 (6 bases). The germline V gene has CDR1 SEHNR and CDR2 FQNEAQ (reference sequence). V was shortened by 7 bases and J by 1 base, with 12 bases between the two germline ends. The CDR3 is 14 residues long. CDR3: CASKMASGTDTQYF. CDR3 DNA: TGTGCCAGCAAAATGGCTAGCGGCACAGATACGCAGTATTTT.

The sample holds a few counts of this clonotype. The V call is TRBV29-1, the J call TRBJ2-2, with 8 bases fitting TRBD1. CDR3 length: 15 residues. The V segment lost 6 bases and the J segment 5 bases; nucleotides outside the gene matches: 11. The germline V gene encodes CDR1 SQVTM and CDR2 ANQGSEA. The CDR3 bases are TGCAGCGTCACAGAGGAGACAGGGGATACCGGGGAGCTGTTTTTT. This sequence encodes CSVTEETGDTGELFF.

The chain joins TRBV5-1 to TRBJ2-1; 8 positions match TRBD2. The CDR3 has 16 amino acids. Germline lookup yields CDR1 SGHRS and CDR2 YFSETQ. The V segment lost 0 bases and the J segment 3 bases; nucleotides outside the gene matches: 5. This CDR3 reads CASSLELADIYNEQFF. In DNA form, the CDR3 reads TGCGCCAGCAGCTTGGAACTAGCGGATATCTACAATGAGCAGTTCTTC.

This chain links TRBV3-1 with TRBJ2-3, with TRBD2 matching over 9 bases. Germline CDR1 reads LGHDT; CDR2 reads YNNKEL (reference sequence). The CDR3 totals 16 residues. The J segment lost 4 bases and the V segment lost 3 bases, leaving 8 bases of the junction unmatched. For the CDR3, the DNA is TGTGCCAGCAGCCATCTTAGCGGGAGCGCGCCAGATACGCAGTATTTT. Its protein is CASSHLSGSAPDTQYF.

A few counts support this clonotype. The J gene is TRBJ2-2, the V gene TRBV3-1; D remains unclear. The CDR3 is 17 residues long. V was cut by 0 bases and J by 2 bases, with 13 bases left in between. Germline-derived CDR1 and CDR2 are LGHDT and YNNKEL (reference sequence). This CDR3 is CASSQDGEQRNTGELFF. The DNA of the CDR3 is TGTGCCAGCAGCCAAGATGGGGAACAGAGAAACACCGGGGAGCTGTTTTTT.